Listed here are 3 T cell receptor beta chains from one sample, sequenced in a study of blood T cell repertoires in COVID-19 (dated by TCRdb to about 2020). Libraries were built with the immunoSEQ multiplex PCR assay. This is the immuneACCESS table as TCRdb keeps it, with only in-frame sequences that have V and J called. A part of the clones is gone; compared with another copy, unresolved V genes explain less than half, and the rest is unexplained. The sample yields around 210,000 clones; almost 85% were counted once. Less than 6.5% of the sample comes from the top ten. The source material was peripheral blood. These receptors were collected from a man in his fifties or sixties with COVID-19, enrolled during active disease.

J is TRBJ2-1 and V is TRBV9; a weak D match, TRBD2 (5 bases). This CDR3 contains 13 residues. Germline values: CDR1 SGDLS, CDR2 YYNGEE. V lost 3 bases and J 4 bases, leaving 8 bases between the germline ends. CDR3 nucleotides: TGTGCCAGCAGCGCGGGCGGGTACAATGAGCAGTTCTTC. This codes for CASSAGGYNEQFF.

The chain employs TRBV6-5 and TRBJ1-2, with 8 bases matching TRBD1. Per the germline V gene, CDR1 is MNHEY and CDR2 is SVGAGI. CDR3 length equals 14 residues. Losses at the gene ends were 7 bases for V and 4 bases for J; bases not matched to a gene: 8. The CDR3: CASILRQGIYGYTF. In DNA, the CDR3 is TGTGCCAGCATCCTCAGACAGGGGATCTATGGCTACACCTTC.

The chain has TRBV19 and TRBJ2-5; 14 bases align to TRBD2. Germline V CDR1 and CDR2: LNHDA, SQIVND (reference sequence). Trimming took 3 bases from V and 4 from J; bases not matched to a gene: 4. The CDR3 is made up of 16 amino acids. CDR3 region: CASSMGLAGAGETQYF. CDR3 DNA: TGTGCCAGTAGTATGGGACTAGCGGGGGCCGGAGAGACCCAGTACTTC.